This T cell receptor beta chain originates from a study of blood T cell repertoires in COVID-19. Which cohort a participant joined came from the clinical history participants gave. During the 2 weeks before they entered the study, exposed participants had met someone with a PCR-confirmed or clinician-diagnosed COVID-19 case. Source study methods: Estimated nucleated cell counts came from reference gene primer amplification. Sequenced by immunoSEQ multiplex PCR; TCRdb stores in-frame clones only, minus some. That table furnishes V, J and clone size, whereas the DNA furnished D and trimming. Of 130,000 to 150,000 clones in the sample, around 90% were seen once. Per germline, CDR1 MNHNY and CDR2 SVGAGI (reference sequence). The CDR3 extends over 15 amino acids. V shed 6 bases and J shed 0 bases, with 12 bases lying between them.

The sequence was obtained from a woman aged 40 to 50 who had been exposed to COVID-19. This chain connects TRBV6-6 to TRBJ1-5; D is undetermined. Sequencing input: PBMCs or T cells enriched from blood (not recorded which). CDR3 loop: CASRDGLLSNQPQHF. In DNA form, the CDR3 reads TGTGCCAGCAGGGATGGACTGCTTAGCAATCAGCCCCAGCATTTT.